This T cell receptor beta chain derives from a study of control samples from healthy donors and cancer patients. The protocol was immunoSEQ multiplex PCR, while the TCRdb copy is restricted to in-frame clones and leaves out a portion. The sample consists of more than 50,000 clones, just over 90% of them appearing once. V was cut by 5 bases and J by 6 bases, with 20 bases left in between. The CDR3 has 15 amino acids. CDR1 is MNHEY and CDR2 is SVGEGT in the germline V gene. What was sequenced was PBMCs. V and J are TRBV6-2 or TRBV6-3 and TRBJ2-7, with D perhaps TRBD2 (5 bases). The receptor was isolated from a woman in her fifties or sixties with colorectal cancer. The CDR3 sequence is CASSTHTSTSREQYF. CDR3 in DNA: TGTGCCAGCAGTACACACACTAGTACCTCGCGCGAGCAGTACTTC.